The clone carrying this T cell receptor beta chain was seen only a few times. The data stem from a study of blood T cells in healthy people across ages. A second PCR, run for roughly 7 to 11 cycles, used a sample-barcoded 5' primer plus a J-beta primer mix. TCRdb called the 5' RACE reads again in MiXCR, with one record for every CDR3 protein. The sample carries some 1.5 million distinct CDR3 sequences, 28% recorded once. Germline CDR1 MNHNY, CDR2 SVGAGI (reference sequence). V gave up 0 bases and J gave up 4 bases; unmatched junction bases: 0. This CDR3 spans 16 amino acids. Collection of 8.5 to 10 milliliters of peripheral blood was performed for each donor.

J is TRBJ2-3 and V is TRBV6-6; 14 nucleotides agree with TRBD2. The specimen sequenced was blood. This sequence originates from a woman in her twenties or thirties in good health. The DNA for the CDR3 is TGTGCCAGCAGTTACTCGACTAGCGGGGGGGCAGATACGCAGTATTTT. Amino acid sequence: CASSYSTSGGADTQYF.